A single sample gave rise to the 23 T cell receptor beta chains below, sequenced in a study of cytomegalovirus exposure and HLA in healthy donors. Researchers ran the PCR with 60 Vbeta and 13 Jbeta primers. Sequencing was performed with immunoSEQ multiplex PCR; in TCRdb, only in-frame clones are kept and a portion is missing. Of fewer than 250,000 clones detected, more than 65% appear once; the ten largest clones hold roughly 0.62%. The sample comprised PBMCs. The receptors here all came from a man between 18 and 29 years old in good health and CMV-seronegative.

The V call is TRBV5-4, the J call TRBJ2-1, with 8 bases lining up with TRBD1. The CDR3 runs to 15 residues. Germline assignment: CDR1 SGHNT and CDR2 YYREEE (reference sequence). V was pared by 1 base and J by 8 bases, with 8 bases of the junction left unmatched. The CDR3, as DNA: TGTGCCAGCAGCTTGCCGGGACAGGTTAGCGATGAGCAGTTCTTC. This encodes CASSLPGQVSDEQFF.

The chain combines TRBV12-5 with TRBJ2-3; D gene ambiguous. Trimming took 2 bases from V and 6 from J, leaving 9 bases between them. Looked up from germline, CDR1 is LGHNT and CDR2 is FRNRAP. CDR3 length: 13 amino acids. The CDR3 is CASGLTKLDTQYF. DNA for the CDR3: TGTGCTAGTGGTTTGACAAAGTTGGATACGCAGTATTTT.

This clone occurred once. This chain connects TRBV19 to TRBJ2-2; D is possibly TRBD1 (6 bases). The CDR3 is made up of 15 amino acids. CDR1 LNHDA and CDR2 SQIVND come from the germline V gene (reference sequence). Trimming took off 7 bases at V and 4 bases at J, with 16 bases between the two ends. The CDR3 sequence is CASIRQGSVTGELFF. The CDR3 nucleotides read TGTGCCAGTATTAGGCAGGGGTCCGTCACCGGGGAGCTGTTTTTT.

V is TRBV12-5 and J is TRBJ1-3; no firm D call. This CDR3 comprises 14 residues. V gave up 11 bases and J gave up 4 bases, with 18 bases separating them. Germline assignment: CDR1 LGHNT and CDR2 FRNRAP. This CDR3 is CASGSGFLGNTIYF. In DNA, the CDR3 is TGTGCTTCCGGGTCCGGGTTTTTAGGAAACACCATATATTTT.

The V gene is TRBV7-9, the J gene TRBJ1-4; D may be TRBD1 (6 bases). Germline lookup yields CDR1 SEHNR and CDR2 FQNEAQ (reference sequence). With 10 bases removed from V and 1 base from J, the gap between germline ends came to 22 bases. This CDR3 has 17 residues. The CDR3, as DNA: TGTGCCACCACCGACAACAGGGACCTCGGAACTAATGAAAAACTGTTTTTT. Translated: CATTDNRDLGTNEKLFF.

The CDR3 nucleotides are TGTGCCACCGGGACAGGGATTAGCTCCTACAATGAGCAGTTCTTC. Translation gives CATGTGISSYNEQFF. The chain is built from TRBV27 and TRBJ2-1; 9 bases are shared with TRBD1. The germline CDR1 and CDR2 sequences are MNHEY and SMNVEV (reference sequence). V lost 10 bases, J lost 0 bases, and 7 bases stayed unmatched. This CDR3 is built from 15 residues.

This chain joins TRBV2 and TRBJ1-1; unclear D gene. CDR1 and CDR2 (germline): SNHLY, FYNNEI. CDR3 length equals 14 residues. The ends were cut back, 3 bases at V and 1 base at J, with 9 bases in the middle. CDR3 in amino acids: CASSEREGNTEAFF. The CDR3 DNA reads as TGTGCCAGCAGTGAGCGAGAGGGGAACACTGAAGCTTTCTTT.

The J gene is TRBJ1-6, the V gene TRBV7-9, with 10 bases matching TRBD1. The V and J ends lost 4 bases and 8 bases, in that order; junction bases with no gene match: 8. The CDR3 is 16 amino acids. The V gene's germline CDR1 is SEHNR and CDR2 FQNEAQ (reference sequence). CDR3 loop: CASSSKYDRGHSPLHF. The CDR3 nucleotides are TGTGCCAGCAGCTCCAAATACGACAGGGGGCATTCACCCCTCCACTTT.

This chain joins TRBV5-1 and TRBJ2-3; 14 bases match TRBD2. The CDR3 spans 16 residues. CDR1 and CDR2 (germline): SGHRS, YFSETQ. Losses at the gene ends were 4 bases for V and 4 bases for J; bases not matched to a gene: 5. This CDR3 reads CASSGGTSGSPDTQYF. CDR3 sequence (DNA): TGCGCCAGCAGCGGGGGGACTAGCGGGAGCCCAGATACGCAGTATTTT. The whole variable domain, remainder taken from reference TRBV5-1 and TRBJ2-3, is KAGVTQTPRYLIKTRGQQVTLSCSPISGHRSVSWYQQTPGQGLQFLFEYFSETQRNKGNFPGRFSGRQFSNSRSEMNVSTLELGDSALYLCASSGGTSGSPDTQYFGPGTRLTVL.

The chain joins TRBV6-5 to TRBJ1-1; no definite D call. Germline V lookup: CDR1 MNHEY, CDR2 SVGAGI. Deletions cut 2 bases from V and 0 bases from J, with 13 bases between. CDR3 length: 16 amino acids. For the CDR3, the DNA is TGTGCCAGCAGTTACACCTTGACAAAATTGAACACTGAAGCTTTCTTT. It specifies CASSYTLTKLNTEAFF.

The genes are TRBV28 and TRBJ2-7; no reliable D call. The CDR3 covers 12 residues. Germline V lookup: CDR1 MDHEN, CDR2 SYDVKM. Trimming shortened V by 7 bases and J by 3 bases, and 10 bases separated the two germline ends. The CDR3 nucleotides read TGTGCCAGCAACGCAGGTTTCTACGAGCAGTACTTC. Protein sequence: CASNAGFYEQYF.

The genes are TRBV9 and TRBJ1-1; TRBD1 agrees at 10 bases. V gave up 3 bases and J gave up 3 bases; unmatched junction bases: 5. Germline CDR1 reads SGDLS; CDR2 reads YYNGEE. CDR3 length: 15 residues. CDR3 region: CASSGRQGADTEAFF. The DNA of the CDR3 is TGTGCCAGCAGCGGGAGACAGGGGGCGGACACTGAAGCTTTCTTT.

This clone appeared once. V and J are TRBV5-1 and TRBJ2-7, with a tentative D call TRBD2 (7 bases). The CDR3 extends over 15 amino acids. Trimming took 4 bases from V and 6 from J, leaving 20 bases between them. Per the germline V gene, CDR1 is SGHRS and CDR2 is YFSETQ. CDR3 protein: CASSGVAGAFGEQYF. As DNA, the CDR3 is TGCGCCAGCAGCGGCGTGGCGGGGGCTTTTGGCGAGCAGTACTTC.

This clone was detected only once. The chain carries TRBV10-3 and TRBJ2-7; perhaps TRBD2 as D (5 bases). The length of the CDR3 is 13 residues. V gave up 11 bases and J gave up 0 bases, with 14 bases separating them. Germline loops: CDR1 ENHRY, CDR2 SYGVKD. The CDR3 nucleotides read TGTGCCCTAGCCCCCGGATTCTCCTACGAGCAGTACTTC. The encoded protein is CALAPGFSYEQYF.

This clone showed up just a few times. V usage is TRBV30 and J usage is TRBJ2-5; D not certain. This CDR3 contains 10 residues. Between the trimmed V and J ends, which lost 5 bases and 4 bases, there was a span of 5 bases. CDR1 and CDR2 (germline): GTSNPN, SVGIG (reference sequence). The CDR3 sequence: CAWSLETQYF. The CDR3 nucleotides are TGTGCCTGGTCACTAGAGACCCAGTACTTC. Variable domain in full (rest from reference TRBV30 and TRBJ2-5): SQTIHQWPATLVQPVGSPLSLECTVEGTSNPNLYWYRQAAGRGLQLLFYSVGIGQISSEVPQNLSASRPQDRQFILSSKKLLLSDSGFYLCAWSLETQYFGPGTRLLVL.

The V and J genes are TRBV6-1 and TRBJ2-7; possible D gene TRBD2, 6 bases. The CDR3 spans 14 residues. Germline V gene lookup returns CDR1 MNHNS and CDR2 SASEGT. The germline V and J ends were trimmed by 7 bases and 6 bases, with 19 bases remaining between them. CDR3 loop: CASTGTPGGIEQYF. The CDR3 DNA follows: TGTGCCAGCACCGGGACCCCTGGAGGGATCGAGCAGTACTTC.

The V and J genes are TRBV5-8 and TRBJ1-5; tentatively, D is TRBD1 (6 bases). From germline, CDR1 is SGHTS and CDR2 YDEGEE. V shed 5 bases and J shed 0 bases, with 9 bases lying between them. There are 14 residues in the CDR3. Here the CDR3 reads CASRGHYSNQPQHF. The CDR3 nucleotides read TGTGCCAGCAGGGGACATTATAGCAATCAGCCCCAGCATTTT.

The chain carries TRBV7-9 and TRBJ1-2, with D possibly TRBD1 on 6 matching bases. Germline V gene data show CDR1 as SEHNR and CDR2 as FQNEAQ (reference sequence). Between the trimmed V and J ends, which lost 5 bases and 1 base, there was a span of 8 bases. The CDR3 totals 13 residues. In nucleotides, the CDR3 is TGTGCCAGCAGCCCGGACAGTAACTATGGCTACACCTTC. Its protein product is CASSPDSNYGYTF.

This clone was counted a single time. V and J are TRBV7-9 and TRBJ1-4; D is ambiguous. The CDR3 has 12 amino acids. Per germline, CDR1 SEHNR and CDR2 FQNEAQ (reference sequence). Trimming cost V 5 bases and J 7 bases, with 8 bases left between them. The CDR3 is CASSPEREKLFF. The CDR3 DNA is TGTGCCAGCAGCCCCGAGCGTGAAAAACTGTTTTTT.

The V gene is TRBV30, the J gene TRBJ1-4; 7 nucleotides align to TRBD1. Trimming cost V 0 bases and J 2 bases; bases outside gene matches: 0. Germline V gene sequence: CDR1 GTSNPN, CDR2 SVGIG (reference sequence). The CDR3 has 14 residues. Written as DNA, the CDR3 is TGTGCCTGGAGTGTAGGGGGCACTAATGAAAAACTGTTTTTT. Its translation: CAWSVGGTNEKLFF.

V gene TRBV4-1 combines with J gene TRBJ1-1, with 8 bases matching TRBD1. Germline V gene lookup returns CDR1 MGHRA and CDR2 YSYEKL. The CDR3 totals 22 residues. V shed 3 bases and J 2 bases; nucleotides not matched to a gene: 26. The CDR3 coding sequence is TGCGCCAGCAGCCATCGAAGACCCCAGGGGGCGCCTGCACCCTTTGAAAACACTGAAGCTTTCTTT. Its protein product is CASSHRRPQGAPAPFENTEAFF.

The gene calls are TRBV5-6 and TRBJ2-7; 16 bases fit TRBD2. The V segment lost 4 bases and the J segment 5 bases; nucleotides outside the gene matches: 3. This CDR3 region has 15 residues. CDR1 and CDR2 from the germline V gene are SGHDT and YYEEEE. The CDR3 bases are TGTGCCAGCAGCGGGACTAGCGGGAGGGCCCACGAGCAGTACTTC. Amino acid sequence: CASSGTSGRAHEQYF.

The chain couples TRBV2 to TRBJ2-5; possible D gene TRBD1, 6 bases. This CDR3 has 14 residues. V was clipped by 3 bases and J by 3 bases, with 11 bases between them. Germline values: CDR1 SNHLY, CDR2 FYNNEI. The chain's CDR3 is CASSEGAAEETQYF. CDR3 coding DNA: TGTGCCAGCAGTGAGGGGGCCGCCGAAGAGACCCAGTACTTC.